One and the same sample provided the 19 T cell receptor beta chains below, sequenced in a study of technical replicates of blood from a few donors (dated by TCRdb to the late 2010s). Libraries were constructed by the immunoSEQ multiplex PCR assay. Held by TCRdb, this immuneACCESS table contains in-frame sequences only and omits some clones. Under half of the omission traces to an unresolved V gene where checked; the cause of the rest is unknown. This sample holds around 79,000 clones; about 91% were observed only once. The ten biggest clones cover 0.3% to 0.45% of the sample. The sequenced sample consisted of T cells isolated from PBMCs. The receptors were gathered from a human donor in good health. Some clones in this sample may be carry-over from other donors' samples.

This clone was seen a handful of times. V usage is TRBV5-5 and J usage is TRBJ2-2; 8 nucleotides line up with TRBD1. The CDR3 extends over 16 amino acids. The germline V gene encodes CDR1 SGHKS and CDR2 YYEKEE (reference sequence). J gave up 4 bases and V 6 bases, and 11 bases lay outside the gene matches. This chain's CDR3 is CASTPRQGTGTGELFF. CDR3 coding DNA: TGTGCCAGCACCCCCCGACAGGGGACAGGCACCGGGGAGCTGTTTTTT.

This sequence joins TRBV10-2 and TRBJ2-7; possible D gene TRBD1, 6 bases. Trimming shortened V by 7 bases and J by 2 bases, and 12 bases separated the two germline ends. This CDR3 is built from 13 residues. CDR1 and CDR2 (germline): WSHSY, SAAADI. The CDR3, as DNA: TGCGCCAGCACGGGACAACCCCCCTACGAGCAGTACTTC. It is translated as CASTGQPPYEQYF.

The chain uses TRBV9 and TRBJ2-7; 8 nucleotides agree with TRBD1. Per the germline V gene, CDR1 is SGDLS and CDR2 is YYNGEE. CDR3 length: 14 amino acids. The V and J ends lost 4 bases and 8 bases, in that order; junction bases with no gene match: 11. In DNA form, the CDR3 reads TGTGCCAGCAGCCCGACGACAGGGGTCTTCCAGCAGTACTTC. Translated, it gives CASSPTTGVFQQYF.

The genes are TRBV11-2 and TRBJ2-2; 7 nucleotides match TRBD1. Trimming took 5 bases from V and 5 from J; bases not matched to a gene: 8. CDR1 is SGHAT, CDR2 FQNNGV, per germline. The CDR3 spans 15 residues. The CDR3, as DNA: TGTGCCAGCAGCCCGGAGACAGGGTGGACCGGGGAGCTGTTTTTT. It encodes CASSPETGWTGELFF.

The V and J genes are TRBV5-1 and TRBJ2-1; tentatively, D is TRBD2 (6 bases). This CDR3 comprises 14 residues. The germline V gene encodes CDR1 SGHRS and CDR2 YFSETQ. Trimming removed 3 bases at V and 9 bases at J, with 16 bases between. CDR3 nucleotide sequence: TGCGCCAGCAGCTCGACTAGTGACTGGCTTGAGCAGTTCTTC. It encodes CASSSTSDWLEQFF.

The genes are TRBV4-2 and TRBJ1-4; a weak D match, TRBD1 (5 bases). The V gene's germline CDR1 is LGHNA and CDR2 YNFKEQ. The CDR3 totals 13 residues. V was pared by 6 bases and J by 6 bases, with 11 bases between. As DNA, the CDR3 is TGTGCCAGCAGGGCTGGGGGGGATGAAAAACTGTTTTTT. Translation: CASRAGGDEKLFF.

The chain has TRBV11-2 and TRBJ2-1; no reliable D call. Germline CDR1 SGHAT, CDR2 FQNNGV. Trimming stripped 0 bases from V and 11 bases from J, with 8 bases between. This CDR3 comprises 12 residues. The CDR3 sequence is CASSLDPTQQFF. The CDR3 bases are TGTGCCAGCAGCTTAGATCCCACTCAGCAGTTCTTC.

The chain combines TRBV20-1 with TRBJ2-7; 8 bases agree with TRBD2. The CDR3 contains 11 residues. Germline V gives CDR1 DFQATT, CDR2 SNEGSKA (reference sequence). V shed 6 bases and J 5 bases; nucleotides not matched to a gene: 3. The CDR3 nucleotides read TGCAGTGCCATTAGCGGGAACGAGCAGTACTTC. Residues: CSAISGNEQYF.

Regarding this clone: At one of its ends the junction is not consistent with the germline gene, which may arise from a read error. CDR3: CASSLAGTAASNEKLSF. In DNA form, the CDR3 reads TGTGCCAGCAGCTTAGCCGGGACAGCCGCTTCTAATGAAAAACTGTCTTTT. The V gene is TRBV5-6, the J gene TRBJ1-4; TRBD1 matches 7 bases. CDR3 length: 17 amino acids. CDR1 and CDR2 (germline): SGHDT, YYEEEE.

V usage is TRBV14 and J usage is TRBJ2-5, with 7 bases aligning to TRBD1. This CDR3 is 14 amino acids long. Trimming cost V 1 base and J 5 bases; bases outside gene matches: 4. Germline V CDR1 and CDR2: SGHDN, FVKESK. The CDR3 region is CASSQVHRGETQYF. The CDR3 DNA reads as TGTGCCAGCAGCCAAGTGCACAGGGGCGAGACCCAGTACTTC.

The genes are TRBV7-2 and TRBJ2-3; the match to TRBD2 covers 10 bases. With 5 bases clipped from V and 2 bases from J, the junction kept 4 bases outside the gene matches. Germline-derived CDR1 and CDR2 are SGHTA and FQGNSA. There are 15 residues in the CDR3. CDR3 nucleotide sequence: TGTGCCAGCAGCAGGACTAGCGGACACACAGATACGCAGTATTTT. Its protein is CASSRTSGHTDTQYF.

Only a few counts were recorded for this clone. The chain links TRBV2 to TRBJ1-1, with D uncertain. V lost 3 bases and J 10 bases, leaving 18 bases between the germline ends. Germline lookup yields CDR1 SNHLY and CDR2 FYNNEI. The CDR3 sequence is 14 residues long. This chain's CDR3 is CASSDSRTLDRAFF. The CDR3 DNA sequence: TGTGCCAGCAGTGACTCTAGGACTCTCGACCGAGCTTTCTTT.

The chain uses TRBV6-4 and TRBJ2-3; possible D gene TRBD1, 5 bases. V gave up 2 bases and J gave up 2 bases, with 11 bases separating them. This CDR3 region has 15 residues. The V gene's germline CDR1 is MRHNA and CDR2 SNTAGT. The CDR3 loop is CASSDGAGSTDTQYF. DNA for the CDR3: TGTGCCAGCAGTGACGGGGCAGGATCCACAGATACGCAGTATTTT.

In DNA, the CDR3 is TGTGCCAGACCACAGGCCCTTAGCGGCGAGCAGTACTTC. It yields the protein CARPQALSGEQYF. The chain combines TRBV6-5 with TRBJ2-7; the D gene is possibly TRBD2 (6 bases). CDR1 MNHEY and CDR2 SVGAGI come from the germline V gene. This CDR3 spans 13 amino acids. Trimming shortened V by 9 bases and J by 6 bases, and 18 bases separated the two germline ends.

The chain couples TRBV25-1 to TRBJ1-2; tentative D call: TRBD1 (6 bases). V lost 7 bases to trimming and J lost 2 bases, with 14 bases between them. Germline assignment: CDR1 MGHDK and CDR2 SYGVNS. This CDR3 is 14 amino acids long. CDR3 nucleotide sequence: TGTGCCAGCACCAAATACGGGACAAACTATGGCTACACCTTC. Residues: CASTKYGTNYGYTF.

The chain employs TRBV9 and TRBJ2-1; 11 positions match TRBD1. CDR1 and CDR2 (germline): SGDLS, YYNGEE. The CDR3 consists of 17 residues. After removal of 0 bases from V and 4 bases from J, the junction contained 6 bases not matched to a gene. CDR3 DNA: TGTGCCAGCAGCGTAGGGGACAGGGGGAATCCTTACAATGAGCAGTTCTTC. The encoded protein is CASSVGDRGNPYNEQFF.

This clone was counted only a few times. V is TRBV10-1 and J is TRBJ1-1, with 10 bases identical to TRBD1. V lost 5 bases and J lost 3; bases outside the gene matches: 6. CDR3 length: 15 residues. Germline loops: CDR1 WNHNN, CDR2 SYGVQD (reference sequence). CDR3 coding DNA: TGCGCCAGCAGTAATACGGGACAGGGGTACACTGAAGCTTTCTTT. Protein: CASSNTGQGYTEAFF.

This chain connects TRBV19 to TRBJ1-3; a weak D match, TRBD1 (5 bases). V lost 0 bases and J 0 bases, leaving 9 bases between the germline ends. The germline V gene has CDR1 LNHDA and CDR2 SQIVND (reference sequence). CDR3 length: 16 amino acids. DNA of the CDR3: TGTGCCAGTAGTATAGATACAGGCCTCTCTGGAAACACCATATATTTT. The encoded protein is CASSIDTGLSGNTIYF.

The chain has TRBV27 and TRBJ2-3, with unresolved D. The CDR3 extends over 14 amino acids. Trimming cost V 4 bases and J 0 bases, with 8 bases left between them. The germline V gene encodes CDR1 MNHEY and CDR2 SMNVEV (reference sequence). The CDR3 DNA follows: TGTGCCAGCAGTTCCTACGCGAGCACAGATACGCAGTATTTT. Protein product: CASSSYASTDTQYF.